Listed below are T cell receptor beta chains from one sample, sequenced in a study of blood T cell repertoires in COVID-19. Assay used: immunoSEQ multiplex PCR; TCRdb lists only in-frame clones, some missing. In the table there are roughly 250,000 clones, roughly 87% of which are singletons. The sample taken for sequencing was PBMCs or T cells enriched from blood (not recorded which). Every receptor here comes from a woman between 25 and 40 years old with acute COVID-19. The CDR3 runs from the conserved cysteine through the conserved F or W. The D gene is left open where the match is weak.

V: TRBV5-8
D: -
J: TRBJ2-3
CDR3: CASSLLPYSPDTQYF

V: TRBV9
D: -
J: TRBJ1-5
CDR3: CASSPTGTHSNQPQHF

V: TRBV7-2
D: TRBD1
J: TRBJ1-5
CDR3: CASSPRTGSQPQHF

V: TRBV28
D: TRBD1
J: TRBJ1-2
CDR3: CASSSATGEVGGYTF

V: TRBV6-2/TRBV6-3
D: TRBD1
J: TRBJ2-3
CDR3: CASSYRIGTGDTDTQYF

V: TRBV27
D: -
J: TRBJ2-7
CDR3: CASRITGTSPYEQYF

V: TRBV6-5
D: -
J: TRBJ1-5
CDR3: CASSLKAGGPQHF

V: TRBV7-9
D: -
J: TRBJ2-1
CDR3: CASSPTTGYNEQFF

V: TRBV6-1
D: -
J: TRBJ2-7
CDR3: CASSEKNLSRYEQYF

V: TRBV7-9
D: TRBD2
J: TRBJ2-7
CDR3: CASSRSGFSSYEQYF

V: TRBV7-8
D: TRBD1
J: TRBJ1-1
CDR3: CASSYSRQGNTEAFF

V: TRBV28
D: -
J: TRBJ2-3
CDR3: CASSDLLGTSGTDTQYF

V: TRBV11-2
D: TRBD2
J: TRBJ2-7
CDR3: CASSPGTSGLSEQYF

V: TRBV29-1
D: -
J: TRBJ2-1
CDR3: CSVEEGQRFFSYNEQFF

V: TRBV28
D: -
J: TRBJ1-5
CDR3: CASSFRESNQPQHF

V: TRBV9
D: TRBD2
J: TRBJ2-3
CDR3: CASSVGDYTDTQYF

V: TRBV9
D: -
J: TRBJ2-7
CDR3: CASSLGAGGRSLTEQYF

V: TRBV4-1
D: -
J: TRBJ2-7
CDR3: CASSPRGLEQYF

V: TRBV27
D: -
J: TRBJ1-5
CDR3: CASSLTYSNQPQHF

V: TRBV19
D: TRBD1
J: TRBJ1-2
CDR3: CASSTWDRAMDGYTF

V: TRBV13
D: -
J: TRBJ2-1
CDR3: CASSSEQDTYNEQFF

V: TRBV4-1
D: TRBD1
J: TRBJ1-5
CDR3: CASSHQQGADQPQHF

V: TRBV10-3
D: TRBD1
J: TRBJ1-1
CDR3: CAIRTGTTTTNTEAFF

V: TRBV7-3
D: -
J: TRBJ1-5
CDR3: CASSLTRGGGNQPQHF

V: TRBV7-9
D: TRBD1
J: TRBJ2-7
CDR3: CASSLATGLFSEQYF

V: TRBV14
D: TRBD2
J: TRBJ2-1
CDR3: CASSQATRGGINNEQFF

V: TRBV3-1/TRBV3-2
D: -
J: TRBJ1-1
CDR3: CASSQEVRRNTEAFF

V: TRBV5-1
D: TRBD1
J: TRBJ2-3
CDR3: CASQEGQGGTDTQYF

V: TRBV4-1
D: TRBD1
J: TRBJ2-2
CDR3: CASSQPGTGGASNTGELFF

V: TRBV7-2
D: TRBD1
J: TRBJ1-2
CDR3: CASSPGQGGGYTF

V: TRBV12-5
D: TRBD1
J: TRBJ2-1
CDR3: CASGLGPRGPLPYNEQFF